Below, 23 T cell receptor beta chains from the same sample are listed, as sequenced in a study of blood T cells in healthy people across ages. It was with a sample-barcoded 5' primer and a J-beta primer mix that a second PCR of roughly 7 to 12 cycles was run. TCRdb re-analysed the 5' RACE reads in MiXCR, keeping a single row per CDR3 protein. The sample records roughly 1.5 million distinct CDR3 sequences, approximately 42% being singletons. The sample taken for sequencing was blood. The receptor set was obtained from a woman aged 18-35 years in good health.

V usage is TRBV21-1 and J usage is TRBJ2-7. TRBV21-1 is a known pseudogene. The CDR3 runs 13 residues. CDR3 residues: CASSKSQGREQYF. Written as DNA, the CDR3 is TGTGCCAGCAGCAAATCGCAGGGTCGCGAGCAGTACTTC.

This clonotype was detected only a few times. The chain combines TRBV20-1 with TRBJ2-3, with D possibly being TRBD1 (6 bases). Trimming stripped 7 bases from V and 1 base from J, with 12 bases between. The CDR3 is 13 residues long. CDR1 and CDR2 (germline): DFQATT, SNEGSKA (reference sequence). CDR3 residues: CSVQGSGTDTQYF. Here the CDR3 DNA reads TGCAGTGTTCAGGGGTCTGGCACAGATACGCAGTATTTT.

The CDR3 loop reads CAIAPNAEQYF. In nucleotides, the CDR3 is TGTGCCATCGCTCCAAACGCCGAGCAGTACTTC. The J gene is TRBJ2-7, the V gene TRBV12-3 or TRBV12-4; D is unclear. Trimming stripped 10 bases from V and 6 bases from J, with 13 bases between. CDR3 length: 11 amino acids.

This CDR3 is CASSQEAGDRAMGLYEQYF. As DNA, the CDR3 is TGCGCCAGCAGCCAAGAAGCGGGGGACAGGGCGATGGGACTCTACGAGCAGTACTTC. V and J are TRBV4-1 and TRBJ2-7, with a possible D match to TRBD1 (9 bases). CDR1 is MGHRA, CDR2 YSYEKL, per germline. Deletions cut 0 bases from V and 3 bases from J, with 24 bases between. This CDR3 is 19 amino acids long.

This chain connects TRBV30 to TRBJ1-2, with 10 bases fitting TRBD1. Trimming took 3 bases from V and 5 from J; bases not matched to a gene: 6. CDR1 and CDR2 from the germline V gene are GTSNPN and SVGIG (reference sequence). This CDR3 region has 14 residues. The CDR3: CAWSEMGQGYGYTF. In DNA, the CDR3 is TGTGCCTGGAGCGAGATGGGACAGGGGTATGGCTACACCTTC.

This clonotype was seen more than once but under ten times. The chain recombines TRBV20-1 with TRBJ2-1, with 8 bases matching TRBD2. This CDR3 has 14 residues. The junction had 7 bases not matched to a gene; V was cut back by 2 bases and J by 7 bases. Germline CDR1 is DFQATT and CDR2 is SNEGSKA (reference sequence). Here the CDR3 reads CSARQGGGYNEQFF. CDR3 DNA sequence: TGCAGTGCTAGACAGGGCGGGGGGTATAATGAGCAGTTCTTC.

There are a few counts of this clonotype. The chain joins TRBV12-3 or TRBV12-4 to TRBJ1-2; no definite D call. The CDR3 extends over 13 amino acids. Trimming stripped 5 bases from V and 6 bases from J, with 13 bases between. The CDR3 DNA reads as TGTGCCAGCAGTCCCGGGATTTGGAATGGCTACACCTTC. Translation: CASSPGIWNGYTF.

CDR3 bases: TGTGCCAGCAGCTTCGGATGGAAAGCTGGGGCCAACGTCCTGACTTTC. Translating gives CASSFGWKAGANVLTF. The V call is TRBV7-3, the J call TRBJ2-6; D gene uncertain. Germline CDR1 and CDR2: SGHTA and FQGTGA. V dropped 3 bases and J dropped 2 bases, with 11 bases sitting between them. The CDR3 has 16 amino acids.

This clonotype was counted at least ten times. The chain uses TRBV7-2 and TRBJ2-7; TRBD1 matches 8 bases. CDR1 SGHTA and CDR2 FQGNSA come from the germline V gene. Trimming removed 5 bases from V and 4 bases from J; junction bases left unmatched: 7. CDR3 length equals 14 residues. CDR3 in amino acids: CASSIGQGSYEQYF. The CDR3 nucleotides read TGTGCCAGCAGCATCGGACAGGGATCTTACGAGCAGTACTTC. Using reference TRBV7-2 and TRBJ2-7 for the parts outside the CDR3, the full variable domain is GAGVSQSPSNKVTEKGKDVELRCDPISGHTALYWYRQSLGQGLEFLIYFQGNSAPDKSGLPSDRFSAERTGGSVSTLTIQRTQQEDSAVYLCASSIGQGSYEQYFGPGTRLTVT.

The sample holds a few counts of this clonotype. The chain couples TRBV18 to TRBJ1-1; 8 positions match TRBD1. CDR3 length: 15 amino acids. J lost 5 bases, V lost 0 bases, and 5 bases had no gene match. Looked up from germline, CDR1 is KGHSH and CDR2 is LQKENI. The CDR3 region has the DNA TGTGCCAGCTCACCACCGGGGACAGGTGGTACTGAAGCTTTCTTT. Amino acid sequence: CASSPPGTGGTEAFF.

The CDR3 spells CSVETGTGVNEQFF. The DNA for the CDR3 is TGCAGCGTTGAAACGGGCACAGGGGTCAATGAGCAGTTCTTC. This chain uses TRBV29-1 with TRBJ2-1; 7 nucleotides agree with TRBD1. The CDR3 is 14 residues long. The V and J ends lost 2 bases and 6 bases, in that order; junction bases with no gene match: 7. The V gene's germline CDR1 is SQVTM and CDR2 ANQGSEA.

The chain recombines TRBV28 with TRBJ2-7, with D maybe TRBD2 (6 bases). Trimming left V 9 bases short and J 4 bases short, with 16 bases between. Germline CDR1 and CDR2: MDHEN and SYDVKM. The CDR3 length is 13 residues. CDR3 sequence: CASTRRAAYEQYF. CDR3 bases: TGTGCCAGTACCCGGAGGGCCGCGTACGAGCAGTACTTC.

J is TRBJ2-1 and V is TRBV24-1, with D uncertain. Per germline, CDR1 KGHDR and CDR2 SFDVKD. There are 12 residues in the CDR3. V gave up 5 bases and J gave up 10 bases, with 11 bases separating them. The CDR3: CATSALGDEQFF. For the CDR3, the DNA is TGTGCCACCAGTGCCCTAGGAGACGAGCAGTTCTTC.

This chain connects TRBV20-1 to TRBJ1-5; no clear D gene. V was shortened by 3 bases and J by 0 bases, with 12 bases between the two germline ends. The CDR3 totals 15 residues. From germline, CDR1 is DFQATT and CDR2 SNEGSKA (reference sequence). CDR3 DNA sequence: TGCAGTGCTAGCTTAAGGGCTTTTAGCAATCAGCCCCAGCATTTT. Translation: CSASLRAFSNQPQHF.

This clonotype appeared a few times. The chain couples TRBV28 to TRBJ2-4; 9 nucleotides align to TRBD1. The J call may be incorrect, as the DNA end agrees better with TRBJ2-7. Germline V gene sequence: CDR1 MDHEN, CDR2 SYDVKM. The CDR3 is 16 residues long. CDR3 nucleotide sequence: TGTGCCAGCAGTGACCTCCCCGGGACAGGGAACTACGAGCAGTACTTC. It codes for CASSDLPGTGNYEQYF.

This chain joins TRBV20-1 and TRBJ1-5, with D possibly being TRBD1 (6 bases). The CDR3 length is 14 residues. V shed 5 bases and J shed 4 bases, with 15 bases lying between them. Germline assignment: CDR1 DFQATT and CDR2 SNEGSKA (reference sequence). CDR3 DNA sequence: TGCAGTGCTGGAGTACAGGGAGCGAATCAGCCCCAGCATTTT. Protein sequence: CSAGVQGANQPQHF.

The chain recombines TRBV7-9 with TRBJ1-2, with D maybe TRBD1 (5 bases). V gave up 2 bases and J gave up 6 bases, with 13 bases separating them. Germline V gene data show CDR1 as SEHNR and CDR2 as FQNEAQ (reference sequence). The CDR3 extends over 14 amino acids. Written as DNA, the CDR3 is TGTGCCAGCAGCTTACAGGGTAGGACCCATGGCTACACCTTC. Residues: CASSLQGRTHGYTF.

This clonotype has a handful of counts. The CDR3 loop is CASSFVTGGGYGYTF. The CDR3 DNA follows: TGTGCCAGCAGTTTTGTGACAGGGGGCGGCTATGGCTACACCTTC. This chain joins TRBV28 and TRBJ1-2; 10 nucleotides align to TRBD1. CDR3 length equals 15 residues. Per germline, CDR1 MDHEN and CDR2 SYDVKM. Losses at the gene ends were 3 bases for V and 4 bases for J; bases not matched to a gene: 5.

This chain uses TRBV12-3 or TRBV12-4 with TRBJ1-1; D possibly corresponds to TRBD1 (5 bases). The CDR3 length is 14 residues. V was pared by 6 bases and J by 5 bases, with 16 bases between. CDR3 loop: CASSEGSGGTEAFF. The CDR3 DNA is TGTGCCAGCAGCGAAGGTAGCGGGGGAACTGAAGCTTTCTTT.

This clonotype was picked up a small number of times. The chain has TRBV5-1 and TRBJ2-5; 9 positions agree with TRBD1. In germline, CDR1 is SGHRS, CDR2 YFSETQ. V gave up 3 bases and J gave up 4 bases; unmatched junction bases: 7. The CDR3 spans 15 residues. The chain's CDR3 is CASSYSGTGSETQYF. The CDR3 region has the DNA TGCGCCAGCAGCTACTCCGGGACAGGGTCAGAGACCCAGTACTTC.

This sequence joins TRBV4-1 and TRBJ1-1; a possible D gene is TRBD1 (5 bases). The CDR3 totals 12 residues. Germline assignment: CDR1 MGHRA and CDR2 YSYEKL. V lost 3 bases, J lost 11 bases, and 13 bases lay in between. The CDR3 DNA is TGCGCCAGCAGCCAGCCGGGGGGGTCGGCTTTCTTT. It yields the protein CASSQPGGSAFF.

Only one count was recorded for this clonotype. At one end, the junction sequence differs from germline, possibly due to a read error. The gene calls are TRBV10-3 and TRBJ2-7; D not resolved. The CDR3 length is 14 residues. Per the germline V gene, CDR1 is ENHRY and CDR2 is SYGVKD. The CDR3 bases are TGTGCCATCAGTGAGGGCAGTTGGACCTACGGGCAGTACTTC. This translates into CAISEGSWTYGQYF.

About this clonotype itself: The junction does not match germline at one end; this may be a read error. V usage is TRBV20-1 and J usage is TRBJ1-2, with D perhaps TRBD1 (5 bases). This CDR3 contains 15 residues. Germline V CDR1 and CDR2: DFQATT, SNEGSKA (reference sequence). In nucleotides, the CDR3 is TGCAGTGCTGAAAGGGGCAGGCAACCTAACTGTGGCTACACCTTC. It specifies CSAERGRQPNCGYTF.